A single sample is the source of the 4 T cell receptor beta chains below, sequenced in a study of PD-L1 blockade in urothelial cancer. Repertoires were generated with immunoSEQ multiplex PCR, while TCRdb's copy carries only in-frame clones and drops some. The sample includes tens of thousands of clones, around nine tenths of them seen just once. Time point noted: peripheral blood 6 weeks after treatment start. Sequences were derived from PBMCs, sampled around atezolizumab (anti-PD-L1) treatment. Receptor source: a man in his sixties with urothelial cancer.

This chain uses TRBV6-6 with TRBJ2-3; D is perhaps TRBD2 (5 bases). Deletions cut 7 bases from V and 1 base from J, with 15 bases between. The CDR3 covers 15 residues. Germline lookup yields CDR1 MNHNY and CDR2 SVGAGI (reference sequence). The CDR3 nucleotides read TGTGCCAGCAAATGGACCTACGGGGGCACAGATACGCAGTATTTT. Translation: CASKWTYGGTDTQYF.

CDR3 bases: TGCAGCGTTACCCGGGACAGGGGTCGCTACACCTTC. Translation: CSVTRDRGRYTF. The rearrangement links TRBV29-1 to TRBJ1-2; 10 bases are a match to TRBD1. The CDR3 has 12 residues. CDR1 is SQVTM and CDR2 is ANQGSEA in the germline V gene. With V trimmed by 5 bases and J by 9 bases, 6 bases remained unmatched.

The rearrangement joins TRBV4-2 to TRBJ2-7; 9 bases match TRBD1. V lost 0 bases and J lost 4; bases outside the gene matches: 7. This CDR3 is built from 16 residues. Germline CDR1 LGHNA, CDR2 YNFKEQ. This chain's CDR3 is CASSQDKGTGQYEQYF. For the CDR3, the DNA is TGTGCCAGCAGCCAAGATAAGGGGACAGGGCAATACGAGCAGTACTTC.

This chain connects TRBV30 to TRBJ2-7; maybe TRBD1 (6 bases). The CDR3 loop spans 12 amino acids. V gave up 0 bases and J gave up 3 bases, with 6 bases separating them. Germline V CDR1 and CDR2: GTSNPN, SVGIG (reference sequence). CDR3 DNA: TGTGCCTGGAGTGTACAGGGCTACGAGCAGTACTTC. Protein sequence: CAWSVQGYEQYF.